The next 5 T cell receptor beta chains were all read from a single sample in a study of blood T cell repertoires in COVID-19. Sequencing used immunoSEQ multiplex PCR; TCRdb keeps in-frame clones, though not all of them. The table records about 200,000 clones, around four fifths of them present only once. What was sequenced was peripheral blood. The receptor source for this set is a woman in her seventies with COVID-19, enrolled during active disease.

The rearrangement links TRBV28 to TRBJ1-4; 12 nucleotides line up with TRBD1. The V gene end was trimmed by 8 bases and the J gene end by 3 bases; junction bases not matched to a gene: 13. The germline CDR1 and CDR2 sequences are MDHEN and SYDVKM. The CDR3 sequence is 18 residues long. CDR3 protein: CASGDRDRGRTANEKLFF. Here the CDR3 DNA reads TGTGCCAGCGGAGATCGGGACAGGGGGCGGACGGCTAATGAAAAACTGTTTTTT.

About this clone: Other nucleotide sequences from this sample produce the same CDR3. The rearrangement links TRBV5-1 to TRBJ2-3; 9 positions agree with TRBD2. V gave up 0 bases and J gave up 1 base; unmatched junction bases: 0. Germline loops: CDR1 SGHRS, CDR2 YFSETQ. This CDR3 spans 15 amino acids. The CDR3 DNA is TGCGCCAGCAGCTTGGGACTAGCGGGCACAGATACGCAGTATTTT. Protein: CASSLGLAGTDTQYF.

This chain joins TRBV10-3 and TRBJ2-1, with 11 nucleotides matching TRBD1. The CDR3 covers 16 residues. V trimming: 8 bases; J trimming: 7 bases; junction bases outside the gene matches: 13. CDR1 ENHRY and CDR2 SYGVKD come from the germline V gene. The CDR3, as DNA: TGTGCCATCGGGGGGGACAGGGGGTCCCCTCGTAATGAGCAGTTCTTC. Protein sequence: CAIGGDRGSPRNEQFF.

The J gene is TRBJ1-6, the V gene TRBV28; 7 bases line up with TRBD1. V shed 6 bases and J 10 bases; nucleotides not matched to a gene: 15. The germline V gene has CDR1 MDHEN and CDR2 SYDVKM. The CDR3 is made up of 16 amino acids. The CDR3 DNA follows: TGTGCCAGCAGCGACAGGGATACCCGGCGGGTGTCACCCCTCCACTTT. Its protein is CASSDRDTRRVSPLHF.

CDR3 residues: CASSSLAGGPGGELFF. The CDR3 DNA is TGTGCCAGCAGCTCCTTAGCGGGAGGGCCGGGCGGGGAGCTGTTTTTT. The chain carries TRBV5-4 and TRBJ2-2; 11 bases match TRBD2. This CDR3 spans 16 amino acids. Per the germline V gene, CDR1 is SGHNT and CDR2 is YYREEE (reference sequence). V gave up 3 bases and J gave up 7 bases; unmatched junction bases: 8.